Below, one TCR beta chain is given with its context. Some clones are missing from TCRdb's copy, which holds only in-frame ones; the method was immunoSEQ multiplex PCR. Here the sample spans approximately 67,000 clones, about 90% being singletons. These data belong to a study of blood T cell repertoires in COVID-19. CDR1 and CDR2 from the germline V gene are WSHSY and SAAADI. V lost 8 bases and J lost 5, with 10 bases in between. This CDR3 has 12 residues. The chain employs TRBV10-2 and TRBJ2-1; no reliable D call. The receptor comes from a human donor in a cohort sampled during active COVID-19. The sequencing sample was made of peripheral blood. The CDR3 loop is CASSRFDNEQFF. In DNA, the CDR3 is TGCGCCAGCTCCAGATTTGACAATGAGCAGTTCTTC.